The 16 T cell receptor beta chains listed next were all sequenced from one sample in a study of T cell responses to AZD1222 COVID-19 vaccine. Here immunoSEQ multiplex PCR was the method, and the copy in TCRdb shows in-frame clones only, minus some. The sample consists of more than 90,000 clones, around 83% of them appearing once. The source material was peripheral blood, sampled on day 0 of AZD1222 vaccination. These receptors originate from an adult in good health.

The chain is built from TRBV5-6 and TRBJ1-5; 7 bases match TRBD1. Germline V gene lookup returns CDR1 SGHDT and CDR2 YYEEEE. Trimming cost V 0 bases and J 5 bases; bases outside gene matches: 2. The CDR3 length is 14 residues. CDR3 sequence (DNA): TGTGCCAGCAGCTTGGGGGACAGTCATCAGCCCCAGCATTTT. Translating it yields CASSLGDSHQPQHF.

This clone was counted a few times. The V gene is TRBV9, the J gene TRBJ2-7; a possible D gene is TRBD2 (6 bases). CDR1 and CDR2 from the germline V gene are SGDLS and YYNGEE. The CDR3 is 15 residues long. The ends were cut back, 4 bases at V and 6 bases at J, with 20 bases in the middle. Written as DNA, the CDR3 is TGTGCCAGCAGCTACGGGGGAAGAGGACTCGGCGAGCAGTACTTC. It codes for CASSYGGRGLGEQYF. The entire variable domain, with the rest obtained from reference TRBV9 and TRBJ2-7, is as follows: DSGVTQTPKHLITATGQRVTLRCSPRSGDLSVYWYQQSLDQGLQFLIQYYNGEERAKGNILERFSAQQFPDLHSELNLSSLELGDSALYFCASSYGGRGLGEQYFGPGTRLTVT.

This sequence joins TRBV19 and TRBJ2-4, with D unresolved. Germline V gene lookup returns CDR1 LNHDA and CDR2 SQIVND (reference sequence). This CDR3 contains 14 residues. V lost 11 bases and J 4 bases, leaving 18 bases between the germline ends. CDR3 DNA sequence: TGTGCCCCCAGCCACACCCTCAGGAAAAACATTCAGTACTTC. Its protein is CAPSHTLRKNIQYF.

This rearrangement joins TRBV7-9 to TRBJ1-2, with D unclear. V was shortened by 3 bases and J by 13 bases, with 9 bases between the two germline ends. CDR3 length equals 10 residues. Germline V gene lookup returns CDR1 SEHNR and CDR2 FQNEAQ (reference sequence). CDR3 in DNA: TGTGCCAGCAGCTTCGACACCTCCACCTTC. As protein: CASSFDTSTF.

The rearrangement links TRBV12-3 or TRBV12-4 to TRBJ1-5; D remains unclear. CDR3 size: 12 residues. V dropped 5 bases and J dropped 3 bases, with 5 bases sitting between them. The CDR3: CASSPFNQPQHF. Written as DNA, the CDR3 is TGTGCCAGCAGTCCGTTCAATCAGCCCCAGCATTTT.

The rearrangement joins TRBV28 to TRBJ1-5; tentative D call: TRBD1 (5 bases). This CDR3 has 14 amino acids. Germline-derived CDR1 and CDR2 are MDHEN and SYDVKM. The V end lost 8 bases, the J end lost 0 bases, and 11 bases lay between the germline ends. The CDR3 DNA is TGTGCCAGCCAGGACATTATTAGCAATCAGCCCCAGCATTTT. Protein sequence: CASQDIISNQPQHF.

This chain joins TRBV30 and TRBJ1-5; 7 nucleotides align to TRBD1. CDR1 and CDR2 from the germline V gene are GTSNPN and SVGIG (reference sequence). This CDR3 comprises 13 residues. V was clipped by 0 bases and J by 13 bases; unmatched bases: 9. The CDR3 spells CAWSVNSPGGQHF. The CDR3 nucleotides are TGTGCCTGGAGTGTCAACTCCCCAGGGGGACAGCATTTT.

The rearrangement uses TRBV5-1 and TRBJ2-5, with D possibly TRBD1 on 5 matching bases. Trimming took off 2 bases at V and 7 bases at J, with 21 bases between the two ends. This CDR3 is 16 amino acids long. CDR1 and CDR2 from the germline V gene are SGHRS and YFSETQ. The CDR3 spells CASSFRSGAFYGTQYF. The CDR3 coding sequence is TGCGCCAGCAGCTTCCGTAGTGGGGCCTTTTATGGGACCCAGTACTTC.

This clone occurred once. The chain combines TRBV30 with TRBJ1-5, with D unclear. This CDR3 comprises 13 residues. The germline CDR1 and CDR2 sequences are GTSNPN and SVGIG (reference sequence). Trimming pared 7 bases from V and 0 bases from J, leaving 10 bases between. This CDR3 is CASQAGSNQPQHF. The CDR3 coding sequence is TGTGCCTCCCAAGCAGGTAGCAATCAGCCCCAGCATTTT.

This clone was counted once. The chain employs TRBV29-1 and TRBJ2-2; D unclear. This CDR3 is built from 12 residues. The V and J ends lost 4 bases and 7 bases respectively, with 10 bases between them. Germline CDR1 reads SQVTM; CDR2 reads ANQGSEA. CDR3 loop: CSVGVGIGELFF. CDR3 nucleotide sequence: TGCAGCGTTGGAGTGGGAATCGGGGAGCTGTTTTTT.

This clone came up once. Written as DNA, the CDR3 is TGTGCCAGCAGTAGCACAGGGGGCCATGGCTACACCTTC. Its protein product is CASSSTGGHGYTF. This rearrangement joins TRBV6-5 to TRBJ1-2; 9 nucleotides agree with TRBD1. The CDR3 extends over 13 amino acids. The germline V gene has CDR1 MNHEY and CDR2 SVGAGI. J was trimmed by 6 bases and V by 5 bases; bases with no gene match: 4.

This chain connects TRBV27 to TRBJ2-3, with no clear D. Germline CDR1 MNHEY, CDR2 SMNVEV (reference sequence). The CDR3 covers 13 residues. V lost 3 bases and J lost 6, with 10 bases in between. For the CDR3, the DNA is TGTGCCAGCAGTTTTTCGGTTATGGATACGCAGTATTTT. Residues: CASSFSVMDTQYF.

This chain links TRBV6-1 with TRBJ1-2; a weak D match, TRBD1 (5 bases). V was pared by 2 bases and J by 4 bases, with 11 bases between. Germline V gene lookup returns CDR1 MNHNS and CDR2 SASEGT. The CDR3 loop spans 14 amino acids. The CDR3: CASSEQGRSYGYTF. For the CDR3, the DNA is TGTGCCAGCAGTGAACAGGGCCGGAGCTATGGCTACACCTTC.

This clone was seen just once. This chain links TRBV15 with TRBJ1-1; no clear D. There are 15 residues in the CDR3. With 0 bases removed from V and 3 bases from J, the gap between germline ends came to 11 bases. Per the germline V gene, CDR1 is LNHNV and CDR2 is YYDKDF (reference sequence). The CDR3, as DNA: TGTGCCACCAGCAGAGATGCCAAGCGGGACACTGAAGCTTTCTTT. Amino acids: CATSRDAKRDTEAFF.

The chain couples TRBV4-2 to TRBJ2-3; 11 bases match TRBD2. The V segment lost 0 bases and the J segment 0 bases; nucleotides outside the gene matches: 2. The CDR3 runs 17 residues. Germline CDR1 LGHNA, CDR2 YNFKEQ. The CDR3 nucleotides read TGTGCCAGCAGCCAAGAACTAGCGGGAGTTAGCACAGATACGCAGTATTTT. Residues: CASSQELAGVSTDTQYF.

This chain connects TRBV3-1 (or the pseudogene TRBV3-2) to TRBJ2-7; 8 bases fit TRBD1. The CDR3 covers 15 residues. V was clipped by 4 bases and J by 3 bases; unmatched bases: 8. Germline CDR1 and CDR2: LGHDT and YNNKEL (reference sequence). The CDR3 coding sequence is TGTGCCAGCAGCCCTACGACAGGGGCCTTCTACGAGCAGTACTTC. Translating gives CASSPTTGAFYEQYF.